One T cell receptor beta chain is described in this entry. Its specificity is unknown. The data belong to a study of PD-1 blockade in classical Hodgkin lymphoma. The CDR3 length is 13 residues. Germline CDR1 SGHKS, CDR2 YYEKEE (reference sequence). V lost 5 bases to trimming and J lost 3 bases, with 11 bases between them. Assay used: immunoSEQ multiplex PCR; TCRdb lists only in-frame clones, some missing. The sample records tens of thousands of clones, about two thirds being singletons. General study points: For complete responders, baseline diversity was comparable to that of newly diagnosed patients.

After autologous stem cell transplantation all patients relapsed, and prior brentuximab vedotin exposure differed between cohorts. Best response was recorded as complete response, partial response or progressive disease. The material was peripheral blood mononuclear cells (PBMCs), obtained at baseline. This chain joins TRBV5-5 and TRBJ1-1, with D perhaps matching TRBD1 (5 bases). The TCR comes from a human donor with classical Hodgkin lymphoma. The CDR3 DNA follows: TGTGCCAGCAGAAAGTGGGGGGACACTGAAGCTTTCTTT. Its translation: CASRKWGDTEAFF.